This T cell receptor (beta chain) was profiled in a study of control samples from healthy donors and cancer patients (dated by TCRdb to 2020 to 2021). Libraries came from the immunoSEQ multiplex PCR assay. TCRdb limited this immuneACCESS table to in-frame rearrangements with V and J called. A share of clones is missing; checked studies link under half to unresolved V genes, and the rest is unexplained. Across this sample there are 150,000 or so clones, with approximately 94% seen only once. The top ten clones comprise 8.5% of the sample. A note on this clone: Its specific antigen is unknown. Base qualities are not provided; no much larger clone lies one nucleotide away.

The CDR3, from cysteine to phenylalanine, totals 14 residues. The DNA shown is the 42-base CDR3, in frame from base 1. Trimmed from V: 4 bases; trimmed from J: 5 bases; junction bases lacking a gene match: 4. The germline V gene gives CDR1 as SGHRS and CDR2 as YFSETQ. In this chain, TRBV5-1 is recombined with TRBJ1-5; a stretch of 9 junction bases matches TRBD1. The sequence derives from a woman aged 40-49 years in good health. Sequencing was carried out using blood. The DNA sequence is TGCGCCAGCAGCCGAACAGGGGGCGATCAGCCCCAGCATTTT. The encoded protein is CASSRTGGDQPQHF.